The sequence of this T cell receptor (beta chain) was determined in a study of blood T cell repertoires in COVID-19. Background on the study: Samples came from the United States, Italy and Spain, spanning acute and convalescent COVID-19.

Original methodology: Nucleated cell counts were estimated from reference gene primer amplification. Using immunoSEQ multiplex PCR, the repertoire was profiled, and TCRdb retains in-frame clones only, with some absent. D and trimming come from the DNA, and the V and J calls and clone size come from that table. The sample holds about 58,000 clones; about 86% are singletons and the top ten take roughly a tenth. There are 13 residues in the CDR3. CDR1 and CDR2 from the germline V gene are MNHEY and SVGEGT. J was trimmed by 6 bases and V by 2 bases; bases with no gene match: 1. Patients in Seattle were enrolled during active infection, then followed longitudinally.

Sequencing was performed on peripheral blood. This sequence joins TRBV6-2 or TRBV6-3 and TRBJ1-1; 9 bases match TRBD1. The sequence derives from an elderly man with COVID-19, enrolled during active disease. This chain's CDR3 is CASSYGTGPEAFF. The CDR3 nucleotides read TGTGCCAGCAGTTACGGGACAGGGCCTGAAGCTTTCTTT.